The T cell receptor beta chain described here comes from a study of blood T cells in healthy people across ages. Overall study findings and caveats: Among long-lived donors, naive CD4+ cells were more numerous and diversity higher than in aged donors. Diversity figures derived from one million T cells were judged to underestimate the true value.

The CDR3 covers 14 residues. CDR1 MNHEY and CDR2 SMNVEV come from the germline V gene (reference sequence). V gave up 7 bases and J gave up 6 bases, with 13 bases separating them. Next came a second PCR, run for roughly 7 to 12 cycles, which used a sample-barcoded 5' primer along with a J-beta primer mix. Sequencing of every sample gave 3 million or more CDR3-containing paired-end reads. Each CDR3 protein gets one entry after TCRdb re-called the 5' RACE reads with MiXCR. This repertoire shows some 1,500,000 distinct CDR3 sequences, roughly two fifths found once; its top ten account for 4%. This clonotype was seen a few times. What it recognizes is unknown.

What was sequenced was blood. The chain joins TRBV27 to TRBJ1-6; no clear D gene. This clonotype was obtained from a woman under 30 in good health. For the CDR3, the DNA is TGTGCCAGCACATCGGGAGCCCTTAATTCACCCCTCCACTTT. Translation gives CASTSGALNSPLHF.